This TCR beta chain was obtained from a study of blood T cell repertoires in COVID-19. In the study overall: T cells, B-cell-depleted T cells, or PBMCs supplied cDNA or gDNA.

Profiling relied on immunoSEQ multiplex PCR, and the TCRdb table lists in-frame clones only, not all of them. The sample lists 250,000 or so clones; approximately 86% were seen once. Trimming stripped 7 bases from V and 11 bases from J, with 20 bases between. Germline V gene sequence: CDR1 SEHNR, CDR2 FQNEAQ (reference sequence). CDR3 size: 13 residues. This clonotype was sampled from a man aged 40-55 years with active or convalescent COVID-19. V usage is TRBV7-9 and J usage is TRBJ1-1, with D perhaps TRBD1 (6 bases). Material for sequencing was peripheral blood. CDR3 loop: CASTEAGGLMAFF. For the CDR3, the DNA is TGTGCCAGCACCGAGGCCGGGGGGCTAATGGCTTTCTTT. Combining the CDR3 with reference TRBV7-9 and TRBJ1-1 gives the whole variable domain DTGVSQNPRHKITKRGQNVTFRCDPISEHNRLYWYRQTLGQGPEFLTYFQNEAQLEKSRLLSDRFSAERPKGSFSTLEIQRTEQGDSAMYLCASTEAGGLMAFFGQGTRLTVV.